This TCR beta chain was recorded in a study of blood T cell repertoires in COVID-19. Turning to the study itself: Researchers got acute and convalescent COVID-19 samples from the United States, Italy and Spain. T cells, B-cell-depleted T cells, or PBMCs provided the cDNA or gDNA that served as material.

As handled by the study authors: For nucleated cells, counts were estimated from reference gene primer amplification. Profiling relied on immunoSEQ multiplex PCR, and the TCRdb table lists in-frame clones only, not all of them. Clone size and V and J calls were adopted from that table, with D and trimming inferred from the DNA. The sample lists about 130,000 clones, less than 90% seen once, with under 2.5% in the top ten. The germline gives CDR1 LGHDT, CDR2 YNNKEL (reference sequence). Trimming took off 1 base at V and 4 bases at J, with 13 bases between the two ends. CDR3 length: 15 amino acids. The sequence was collected from a man in his sixties or seventies with acute or convalescent COVID-19. The chain uses TRBV3-1 (or the pseudogene TRBV3-2) and TRBJ1-2; the D gene is possibly TRBD1 (5 bases). The sequenced sample consisted of peripheral blood. The DNA for the CDR3 is TGTGCCAGCAGCCAAGGGATAAGGACACCCTATGGCTACACCTTC. Encoded protein: CASSQGIRTPYGYTF.